This TCR beta chain was sequenced during a study of T-cell memory formation after mild COVID-19. There are a few counts of this clonotype. CDR1 is SEHNR, CDR2 FQNEAQ, per germline (reference sequence). The ends were cut back, 3 bases at V and 1 base at J, with 21 bases in the middle. CDR3 size: 18 residues. TCRdb analysed the 5' RACE reads with MiXCR anew, one entry per CDR3 protein. The sample yields some 120,000 distinct CDR3 sequences, about a sixth seen once. This receptor was identified in an adult woman who had mild COVID-19 (a few samples of this study predate the infection). Cell type and time point are not known. The chain combines TRBV7-9 with TRBJ1-1; no clear D gene. The material sequenced was PBMCs or a T cell subset sorted from them (not recorded which). DNA of the CDR3: TGTGCCAGCAGCTTTAACACCCTCCGCGCCTTCCGGAACACTGAAGCTTTCTTT. Protein sequence: CASSFNTLRAFRNTEAFF.